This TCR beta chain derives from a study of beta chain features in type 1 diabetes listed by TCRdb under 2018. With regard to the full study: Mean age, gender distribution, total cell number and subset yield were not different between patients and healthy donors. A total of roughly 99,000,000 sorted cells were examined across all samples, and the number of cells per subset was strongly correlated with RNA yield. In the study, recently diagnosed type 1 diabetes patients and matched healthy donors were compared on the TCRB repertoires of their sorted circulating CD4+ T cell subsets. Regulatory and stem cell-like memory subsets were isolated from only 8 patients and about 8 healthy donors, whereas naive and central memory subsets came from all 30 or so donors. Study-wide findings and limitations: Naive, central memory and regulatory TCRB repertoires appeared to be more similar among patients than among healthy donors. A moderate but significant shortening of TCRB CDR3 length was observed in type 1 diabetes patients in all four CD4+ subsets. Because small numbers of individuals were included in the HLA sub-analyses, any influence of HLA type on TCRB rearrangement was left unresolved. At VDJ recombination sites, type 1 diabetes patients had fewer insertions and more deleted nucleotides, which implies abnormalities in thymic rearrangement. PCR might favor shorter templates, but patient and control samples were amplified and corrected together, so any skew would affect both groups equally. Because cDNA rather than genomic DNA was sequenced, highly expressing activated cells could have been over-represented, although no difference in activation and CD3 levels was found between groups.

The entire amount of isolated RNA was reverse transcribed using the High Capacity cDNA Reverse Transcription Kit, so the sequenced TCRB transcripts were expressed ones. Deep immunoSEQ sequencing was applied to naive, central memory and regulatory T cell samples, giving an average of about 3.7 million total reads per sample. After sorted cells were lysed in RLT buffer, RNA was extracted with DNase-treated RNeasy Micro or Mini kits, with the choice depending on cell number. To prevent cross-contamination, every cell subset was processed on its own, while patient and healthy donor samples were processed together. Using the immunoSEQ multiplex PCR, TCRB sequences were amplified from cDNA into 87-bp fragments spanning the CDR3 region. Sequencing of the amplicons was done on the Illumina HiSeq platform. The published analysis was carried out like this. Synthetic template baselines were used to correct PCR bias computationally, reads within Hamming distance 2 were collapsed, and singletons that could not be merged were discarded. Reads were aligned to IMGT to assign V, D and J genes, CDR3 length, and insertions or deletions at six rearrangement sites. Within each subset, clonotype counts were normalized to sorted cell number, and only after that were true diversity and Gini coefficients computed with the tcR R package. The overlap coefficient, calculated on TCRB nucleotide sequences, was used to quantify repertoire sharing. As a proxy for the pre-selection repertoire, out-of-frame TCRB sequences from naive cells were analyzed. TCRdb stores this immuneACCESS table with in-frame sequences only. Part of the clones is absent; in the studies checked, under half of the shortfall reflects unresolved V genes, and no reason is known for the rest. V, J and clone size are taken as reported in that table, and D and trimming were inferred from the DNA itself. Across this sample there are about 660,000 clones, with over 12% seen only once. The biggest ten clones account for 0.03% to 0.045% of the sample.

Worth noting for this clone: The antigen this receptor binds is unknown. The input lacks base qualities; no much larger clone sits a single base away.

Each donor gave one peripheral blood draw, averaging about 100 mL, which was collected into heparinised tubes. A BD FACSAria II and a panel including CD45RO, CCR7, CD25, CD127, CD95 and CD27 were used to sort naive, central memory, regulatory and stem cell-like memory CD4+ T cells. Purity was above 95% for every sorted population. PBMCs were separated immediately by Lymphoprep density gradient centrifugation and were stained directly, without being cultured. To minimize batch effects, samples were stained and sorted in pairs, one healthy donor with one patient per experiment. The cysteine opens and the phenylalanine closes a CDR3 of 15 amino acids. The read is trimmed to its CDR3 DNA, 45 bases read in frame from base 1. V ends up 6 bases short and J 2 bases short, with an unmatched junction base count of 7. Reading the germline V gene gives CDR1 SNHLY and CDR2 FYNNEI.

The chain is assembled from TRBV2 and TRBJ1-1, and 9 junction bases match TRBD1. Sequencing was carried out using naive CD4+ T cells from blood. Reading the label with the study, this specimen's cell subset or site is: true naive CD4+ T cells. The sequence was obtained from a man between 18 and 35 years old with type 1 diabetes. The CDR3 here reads CASSRNTGGNTEAFF. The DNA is TGTGCCAGCAGCCGAAATACAGGGGGCAACACTGAAGCTTTCTTT.